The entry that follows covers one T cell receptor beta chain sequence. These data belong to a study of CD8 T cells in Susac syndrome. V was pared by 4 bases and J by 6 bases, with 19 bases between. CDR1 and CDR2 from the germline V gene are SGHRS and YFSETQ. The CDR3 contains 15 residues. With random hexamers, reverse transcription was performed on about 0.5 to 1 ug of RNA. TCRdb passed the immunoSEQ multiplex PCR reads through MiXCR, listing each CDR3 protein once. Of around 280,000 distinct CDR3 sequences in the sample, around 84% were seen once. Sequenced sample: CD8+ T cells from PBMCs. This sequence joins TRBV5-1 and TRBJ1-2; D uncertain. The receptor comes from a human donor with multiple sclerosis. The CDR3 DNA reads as TGCGCCAGCAGCGACAATAACAGTGGAGAGGATGGCTACACCTTC. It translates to CASSDNNSGEDGYTF.